The TCR beta chain described here comes from a study of CD8 T cells in ankylosing spondylitis (dated by TCRdb to about 2017). As for the study more broadly: To find TCR variants linked to disease, the study profiled T cell receptor beta repertoires in ankylosing spondylitis patients and healthy donors. The whole study cohort included over 85 healthy donors and 20 to 30 ankylosing spondylitis patients. Samples of peripheral blood were taken, and for ankylosing spondylitis patients, synovial fluid was collected as well. What the work shows at the level of the full study, not this receptor alone: In peripheral blood, the disease-linked clones were found at relatively low frequencies and had a CD8+ phenotype. Some motif variants had previously been reported in the synovial fluid and blood of reactive arthritis patients, which suggests shared mechanisms of disease initiation. The disease-linked clones were reported as significantly enriched in matched synovial fluid samples from ankylosing spondylitis patients. Blood from ankylosing spondylitis patients appeared to be characterized by a TCR beta motif composed of under 10 highly homologous amino acid variants.

The sample was run on an Illumina HiSeq 2500. Quantitative 5'-RACE with molecular barcodes was used to prepare TCR beta libraries. Per the original workflow: To identify disease-linked TCR variants, a new computational method was used, one built on a probabilistic model of VDJ rearrangement. TCRdb handled the public reads itself, with Q25 trimming in fastp and clone calling in MiXCR, and kept productive beta chains. Identical CDR3 proteins give one entry, which carries the most common genes and DNA. For this entry, the V and J calls and clone size follow TCRdb and not the study's own pipeline. This sample has a few hundred thousand distinct CDR3 sequences in its table, and approximately 20% of those were observed once. The ten largest clones capture approximately 14% of the sample. Notes on this clonotype: Its antigen remains undetermined. Base qualities are not at hand, and no much larger clone is one base apart.

The CDR1 and CDR2 encoded by the germline V gene are MGHRA and YSYEKL. Trimming leaves V shorter by 4 bases and J shorter by 3 bases, with the junction holding 8 bases beyond the gene matches. Its CDR3 holds 16 amino acids, cysteine through phenylalanine. The CDR3 DNA has 48 bases and is translated from base 1. This receptor was obtained from a male donor with ankylosing spondylitis or in good health (not recorded which). The sample consisted of blood, either unsorted or a sorted T cell fraction (not recorded which). The V and J segments used are TRBV4-1 and TRBJ2-3, and 9 junction bases match TRBD1. The nucleotides read TGCGCCAGCAGCCCCATAGACAGGGGGTTAACAGATACGCAGTATTTT. This codes for CASSPIDRGLTDTQYF.